The next 13 T cell receptor beta chains were all read from a single sample in a study of blood T cell repertoires in COVID-19 (dated by TCRdb to 2018 to 2020). The method behind the library was the immunoSEQ multiplex PCR assay. TCRdb mirrors the immuneACCESS table, restricted to in-frame sequences. Some clones are absent from its copies; in checked studies, under half trace to an unresolved V gene, and the reason for the others is unknown. The sample table lists some 73,000 clones, roughly 80% of them with a count of one. Under 30% of the sample rests with the top ten. Specimen: peripheral blood. Source of these receptors: a human donor in a cohort sampled during active COVID-19.

The V and J genes are TRBV11-2 and TRBJ2-7; perhaps TRBD2 as D (5 bases). V was shortened by 3 bases and J by 2 bases, with 8 bases between the two germline ends. This CDR3 has 13 residues. CDR1 is SGHAT, CDR2 FQNNGV, per germline. The CDR3 DNA sequence: TGTGCCAGCAGCTTTTCCGGGGCCTACGAGCAGTACTTC. Translation gives CASSFSGAYEQYF. Full variable domain (outside the CDR3, taken from reference TRBV11-2 and TRBJ2-7): EAGVAQSPRYKIIEKRQSVAFWCNPISGHATLYWYQQILGQGPKLLIQFQNNGVVDDSQLPKDRFSAERLKGVDSTLKIQPAKLEDSAVYLCASSFSGAYEQYFGPGTRLTVT.

The V gene is TRBV10-1, the J gene TRBJ1-1; TRBD1 matches at 11 bases. Trimming at V came to 3 bases and at J to 5 bases, leaving 5 bases not matched to a gene. CDR3 length equals 15 residues. In germline, CDR1 is WNHNN, CDR2 SYGVQD (reference sequence). In DNA, the CDR3 is TGCGCCAGCAGTGAAGGGGACAGGGGGAGGACTGAAGCTTTCTTT. The encoded protein is CASSEGDRGRTEAFF.

J is TRBJ2-3 and V is TRBV7-3; the match to TRBD1 covers 8 bases. V gave up 4 bases and J gave up 8 bases; unmatched junction bases: 5. Germline V lookup: CDR1 SGHTA, CDR2 FQGTGA. CDR3 size: 13 residues. CDR3 in amino acids: CASSSQGAGTQYF. As DNA, the CDR3 is TGTGCCAGCAGCTCGCAGGGGGCTGGTACGCAGTATTTT.

This rearrangement joins TRBV4-2 to TRBJ1-1; 10 bases map to TRBD1. This CDR3 region has 15 residues. The trim removed 2 bases at V and 6 bases at J, leaving 6 bases unmatched. In germline, CDR1 is LGHNA, CDR2 YNFKEQ. CDR3 in DNA: TGTGCCAGCAGCCAACCCGGACAGGGGGGATCTGAAGCTTTCTTT. Protein sequence: CASSQPGQGGSEAFF.

This clone was observed a single time. This chain links TRBV7-8 with TRBJ1-6; 10 bases match TRBD1. Germline V lookup: CDR1 SGHVS, CDR2 FQNEAQ. With 4 bases clipped from V and 7 bases from J, the junction kept 1 base outside the gene matches. CDR3 length: 14 residues. In DNA, the CDR3 is TGTGCCAGCAGCTCGGGACAGGGGAATTCACCCCTCCACTTT. This encodes CASSSGQGNSPLHF.

The chain links TRBV4-1 to TRBJ2-2; a possible D gene is TRBD2 (7 bases). The germline V gene has CDR1 MGHRA and CDR2 YSYEKL. V lost 3 bases and J 4 bases, leaving 15 bases between the germline ends. The CDR3 consists of 16 residues. CDR3 sequence: CASSQGGGAFTGELFF. The CDR3 DNA follows: TGCGCCAGCAGCCAGGGAGGGGGGGCCTTCACCGGGGAGCTGTTTTTT.

The table lists this clone with a count of one. This chain uses TRBV5-4 with TRBJ1-1, with unresolved D. This CDR3 comprises 17 residues. V was pared by 0 bases and J by 4 bases, with 19 bases between. Germline CDR1 is SGHNT and CDR2 is YYREEE (reference sequence). The CDR3 protein is CASSLGGNQLSGTEAFF. CDR3 sequence (DNA): TGTGCCAGCAGCTTGGGAGGGAACCAGCTCTCTGGCACTGAAGCTTTCTTT.

This sequence joins TRBV24-1 and TRBJ2-1; perhaps TRBD2 as D (6 bases). This CDR3 region has 16 residues. Germline CDR1 and CDR2: KGHDR and SFDVKD. The V and J ends lost 4 bases and 8 bases respectively, with 20 bases between them. The CDR3 is CATSDPEGTPLDEQFF. The CDR3 DNA sequence: TGTGCCACCAGTGACCCGGAGGGGACCCCCCTGGATGAGCAGTTCTTC.

This clone was counted at least ten times. As DNA, the CDR3 is TGTGCCAGCAGTGAATGGGGGGGCGAGGCACCCGAAAAACTGTTTTTT. It codes for CASSEWGGEAPEKLFF. The J gene is TRBJ1-4, the V gene TRBV25-1, with a weak D call TRBD1 (6 bases). Trimming pared 1 base from V and 8 bases from J, leaving 17 bases between. Germline assignment: CDR1 MGHDK and CDR2 SYGVNS. CDR3 length: 16 residues.

The V gene is TRBV10-3, the J gene TRBJ1-2; D might be TRBD1 (6 bases). V dropped 6 bases and J dropped 5 bases, with 22 bases sitting between them. The CDR3 consists of 16 residues. Germline CDR1 reads ENHRY; CDR2 reads SYGVKD. CDR3 in amino acids: CAISPLRSGAKYGYTF. The CDR3 nucleotides are TGTGCCATCAGCCCACTTCGTTCAGGGGCCAAATATGGCTACACCTTC.

This clone has just one count. The junction departs from the called germline gene at one end, perhaps through a read error. This rearrangement joins TRBV5-4 to TRBJ2-5; TRBD2 agrees at 7 bases. Germline V lookup: CDR1 SGHNT, CDR2 YYREEE (reference sequence). The CDR3 contains 14 residues. The CDR3 DNA reads as TGTGCCAGCAGCACCCGGACTAGACAAGAGGCCCAGTACTTC. Encoded protein: CASSTRTRQEAQYF.

The rearrangement joins TRBV29-1 to TRBJ2-3, with TRBD1 identical over 8 bases. Germline V CDR1 and CDR2: SQVTM, ANQGSEA. Trimming cost V 7 bases and J 3 bases; bases outside gene matches: 6. This CDR3 is built from 13 residues. The CDR3 DNA sequence: TGCAGCGCCTCCGGACAGGGAACAGATACGCAGTATTTT. Protein: CSASGQGTDTQYF.

This clone was found once. This chain joins TRBV15 and TRBJ2-1; TRBD2 matches 10 bases. The CDR3 totals 17 residues. Germline loops: CDR1 LNHNV, CDR2 YYDKDF (reference sequence). The ends lost 2 bases at V and 15 bases at J; junction bases unmatched: 19. CDR3 sequence: CATSRPPSGGKVANPFF. The CDR3 DNA reads as TGTGCCACCAGCAGACCTCCTAGCGGGGGAAAGGTAGCTAATCCGTTCTTC.